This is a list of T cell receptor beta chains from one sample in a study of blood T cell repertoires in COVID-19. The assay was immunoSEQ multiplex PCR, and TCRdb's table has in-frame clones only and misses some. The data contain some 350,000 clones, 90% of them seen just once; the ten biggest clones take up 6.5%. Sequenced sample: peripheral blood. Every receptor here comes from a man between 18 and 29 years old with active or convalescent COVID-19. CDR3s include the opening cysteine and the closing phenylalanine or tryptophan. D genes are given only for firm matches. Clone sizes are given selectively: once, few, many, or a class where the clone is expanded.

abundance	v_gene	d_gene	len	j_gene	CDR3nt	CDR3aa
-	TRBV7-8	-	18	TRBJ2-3	TGTGCCAGCAGCTTAGTAGGGAGCCGCGCCCGAGTCACAGATACGCAGTATTTT	CASSLVGSRARVTDTQYF
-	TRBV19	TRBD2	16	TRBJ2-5	TGTGCCAGTAGTATGAGACCGGGAGGGCCCCAAGAGACCCAGTACTTC	CASSMRPGGPQETQYF
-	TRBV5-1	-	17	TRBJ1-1	TGCGCCAGCAGCTTAACCGCAGGAGGGAAAATGAACACTGAAGCTTTCTTT	CASSLTAGGKMNTEAFF
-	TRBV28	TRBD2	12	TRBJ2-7	TGTGCCAGCAGGGGGCGGGGGTACGAGCAGTACTTC	CASRGRGYEQYF
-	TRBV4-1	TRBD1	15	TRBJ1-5	TGCGCCAGCAGCCAAGACAGGGGGTCTTCGCAGCCCCAGCATTTT	CASSQDRGSSQPQHF
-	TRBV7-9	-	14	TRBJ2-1	TGTGCCAGCAGCTTAGCTAGCGGCGGCAATGAGCAGTTCTTC	CASSLASGGNEQFF
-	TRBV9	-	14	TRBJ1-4	TGTGCCAGCAGCGCACGGGACTTAGCACAAGGACTGTTTTTT	CASSARDLAQGLFF
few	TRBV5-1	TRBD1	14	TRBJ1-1	TGCGCCAGCAGCATGACAGGGGGGAACACTGAAGCTTTCTTT	CASSMTGGNTEAFF
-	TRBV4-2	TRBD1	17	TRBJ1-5	TGTGCCAGCAGCCAAGATCCCGGTATTACAGGGGGTCAGCCCCAGCATTTT	CASSQDPGITGGQPQHF
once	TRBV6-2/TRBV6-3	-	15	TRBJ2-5	TGTGCCAGCGGTGACTCCGGGAGAGCAAAAGAGACCCAGTACTTC	CASGDSGRAKETQYF
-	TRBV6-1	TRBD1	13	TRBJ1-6	TGTGCCAGCAGTGATACAGGGGATTCACCCCTCCACTTT	CASSDTGDSPLHF
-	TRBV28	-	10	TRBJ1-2	TGTGCCACCCTGAGCTATGGCTACACCTTC	CATLSYGYTF
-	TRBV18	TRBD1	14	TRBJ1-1	TGTGCCAGCTCACTTAGGACAGGGAAGACTGAAGCTTTCTTT	CASSLRTGKTEAFF
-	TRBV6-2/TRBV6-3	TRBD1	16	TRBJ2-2	TGTGCCAGCAGCATGACGGGACAGAGAACCACCGGGGAGCTGTTTTTT	CASSMTGQRTTGELFF
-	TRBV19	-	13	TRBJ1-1	TGTGCCAGTAGTATTCGAAGGGGAACTGAAGCTTTCTTT	CASSIRRGTEAFF
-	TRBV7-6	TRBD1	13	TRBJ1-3	TGTGCCAGCAGCCCGGGACAGGGAAACACCATATATTTT	CASSPGQGNTIYF
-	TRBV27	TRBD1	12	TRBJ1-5	TGTGCGGCAGGGGGGCCAATTGAGCCCCAGCATTTT	CAAGGPIEPQHF
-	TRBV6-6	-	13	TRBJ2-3	TGTGCCAGCAGCCCGTCGGAGTCAGATACGCAGTATTTT	CASSPSESDTQYF
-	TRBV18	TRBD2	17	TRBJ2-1	TGTGCCAGCTCACTTTCGCAAGCGGGAGGGTCCTACAATGAGCAGTTCTTC	CASSLSQAGGSYNEQFF
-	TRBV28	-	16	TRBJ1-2	TGTGCCAGCAGTTCTCCGCCGGGGGGGAACCCGAGTGGCTACACCTTC	CASSSPPGGNPSGYTF
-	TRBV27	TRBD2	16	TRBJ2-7	TGTGCCAGCAGTCCCCGACTAGCGGGAGGCAACTACGAGCAGTACTTC	CASSPRLAGGNYEQYF
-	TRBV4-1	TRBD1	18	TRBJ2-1	TGCGCCAGCAGCCCCTATATACCTGCAGGGGGCGCCTACAATGAGCAGTTCTTC	CASSPYIPAGGAYNEQFF
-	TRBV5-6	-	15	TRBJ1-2	TGTGCCAGCAGCCCGCGGTACAGGGCGGGCTATGGCTACACCTTC	CASSPRYRAGYGYTF